The present T cell receptor beta chain was sequenced within a study of T cells in Graves' hyperthyroidism and ophthalmopathy (dated by TCRdb to 2018 to 2020). For the study in its entirety: Peripheral blood was sampled at the time of initial diagnosis, prior to any treatment. TCR V-J signatures able to tell the groups apart were searched for in a discovery cohort of approximately 95 patients, of whom fewer than 45 had Graves' ophthalmopathy and roughly 58 had stable Graves' hyperthyroidism. Prospective prediction of ophthalmopathy was tested in an independent validation cohort consisting of about 19 hyperthyroidism patients and more than 15 patients who later progressed to ophthalmopathy. For training and testing, the 100 or so patients in the discovery cohort were randomly divided in a 7:3 ratio. In six Graves' hyperthyroidism patients, the study also compared T-cell repertoires from thyroid tissue with T-cell repertoires from blood. After blood sampling, hyperthyroidism patients were treated with methimazole at a starting dose of 30 mg daily, and ophthalmopathy patients were treated with high-dose intravenous methylprednisolone. According to the paper, TCR Vbeta CDR3 sequencing was carried out on 135 peripheral blood samples, which came from fewer than 50 ophthalmopathy, about 75 hyperthyroidism and about 17 progressor patients. Results and caveats for the whole study, not just this receptor: Most expanded thyroid clonotypes (frequency above 0.001) were also detected in blood, a finding suggesting that blood repertoires may reflect thyroid immune responses. A 13 V-J signature model separated ophthalmopathy from stable hyperthyroidism, with approximately 87% sensitivity and just under 84% specificity in cross-validation and 80%/75% in testing. No statistical method was used to set the sample size in advance, and investigators knew the group allocation. During validation, the model predicted progression to ophthalmopathy a median of about 6.5 months ahead of onset, with 70.59% sensitivity and less than 85% specificity.

Graves' hyperthyroidism was defined as stable when no progression to ophthalmopathy occurred over 18 months of follow-up. Hyperthyroidism patients were newly diagnosed, with disease duration under 2 months, and aged 18 to 65 years. Patients with uncontrolled infections, other autoimmune diseases, pregnancy or lactation were excluded. Diagnoses were established on the basis of clinical symptoms, serum thyroxine and TRAb, thyroid ultrasound, and orbital computed tomography. Ficoll-Paque density gradient centrifugation was used to isolate PBMCs from about 10 ml of fresh peripheral blood. Trizol reagent was used to extract total RNA, and RNA quality was then checked on an Agilent 2100 Bioanalyzer. V lost 4 bases and J lost 4 bases; the stretch between them is 10 bases long. The CDR3 goes from the cysteine to the phenylalanine over 13 residues. Left in the record is the CDR3 DNA by itself, 39 bases read in frame from the first base. The germline V gene sets CDR1 to MNHNS and CDR2 to SASEGT.

This clonotype was recorded at least ten times. The antigen this receptor binds is unknown. Base qualities are missing; no much larger clone stands one base away. TCR beta CDR3 regions were amplified from RNA transcripts. The first round of RT-PCR for the TCR CDR3 was performed with the HTBI primer set and the Qiagen OneStep RT-PCR kit. Libraries were constructed in a second round of multiplex PCR, after which size selection and purification were carried out. Libraries were sequenced paired-end with 100 bp reads on an Illumina HiSeq2000. The original pipeline was this. SOAPnuke was used to process the raw data, throwing out any read that contained adapters or uncalled bases, had a mean Phred below 15, or lacked an exact constant-primer or identifier match. High-quality paired reads were merged using COPE v1.2.5, and each unique nucleotide sequence was defined as a clonotype. Clonotypes were aligned to IMGT TRBV, TRBD and TRBJ reference segments using MiTCR v1.1. Only V-J combinations with frequency above 0.0001, covering roughly 99% of repertoires, were analysed. The TCS score was defined as the ratio of F50 (clonal expansion) to E x V (chaos), calculated using BLOSUM62-based TCRdist between CDR3 peptides within each V-J. Welch's t-statistics and random forest reduced 514 V-J features to about 12, which were used in a naive Bayes classifier (R e1071). Starting from the raw public reads, TCRdb applied fastp trimming at Q25, assembled clones with MiXCR and retained in-frame beta chains. One record per CDR3 amino acid sequence lists the most common genes and DNA. Here the V and J calls rest on TCRdb's processing, not on the authors' analysis. This sample comprises 200,000 to 250,000 distinct CDR3 sequences, about a sixth of them detected only once. The ten top clones hold around 48% of the sample.

The receptor was derived from a woman in her forties or fifties with Graves' hyperthyroidism. Material: blood. The chain is assembled from TRBV6-1 and TRBJ1-2; the D gene cannot be named for sure. The base sequence is TGTGCCAGCAGTGTCGAGGGTAGCTATGGCTACACCTTC. This sequence encodes CASSVEGSYGYTF.